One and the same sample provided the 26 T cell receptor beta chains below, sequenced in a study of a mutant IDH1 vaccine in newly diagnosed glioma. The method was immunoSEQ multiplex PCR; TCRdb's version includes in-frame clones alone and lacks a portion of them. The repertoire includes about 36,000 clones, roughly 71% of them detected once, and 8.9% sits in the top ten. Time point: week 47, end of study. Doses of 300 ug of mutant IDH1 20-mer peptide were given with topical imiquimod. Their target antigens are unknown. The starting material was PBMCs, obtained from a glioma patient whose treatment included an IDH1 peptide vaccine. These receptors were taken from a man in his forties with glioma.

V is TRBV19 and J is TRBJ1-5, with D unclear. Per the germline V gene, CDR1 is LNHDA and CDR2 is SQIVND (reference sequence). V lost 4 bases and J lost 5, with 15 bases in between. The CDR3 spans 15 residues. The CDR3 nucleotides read TGTGCCAGTAGTAGATCTCGGGAAGATCATCAGCCCCAGCATTTT. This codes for CASSRSREDHQPQHF.

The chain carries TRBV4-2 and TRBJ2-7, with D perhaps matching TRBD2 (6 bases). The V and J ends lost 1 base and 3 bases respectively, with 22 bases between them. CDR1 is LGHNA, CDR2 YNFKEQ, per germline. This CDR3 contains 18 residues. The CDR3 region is CASSQAHSPPEGYYEQYF. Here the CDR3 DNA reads TGTGCCAGCAGCCAAGCACACTCCCCCCCGGAGGGATACTACGAGCAGTACTTC.

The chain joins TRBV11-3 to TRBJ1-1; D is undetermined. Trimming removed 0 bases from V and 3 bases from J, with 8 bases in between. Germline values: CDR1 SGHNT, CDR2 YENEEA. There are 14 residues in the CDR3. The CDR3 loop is CASSLDPPDTEAFF. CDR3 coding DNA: TGTGCCAGCAGCTTAGATCCCCCGGACACTGAAGCTTTCTTT.

This CDR3 is CASSLLVGPDTQYF. In DNA form, the CDR3 reads TGTGCCAGCAGCTTGTTGGTGGGCCCAGATACGCAGTATTTT. J is TRBJ2-3 and V is TRBV5-4, with D hard to call. The germline gives CDR1 SGHNT, CDR2 YYREEE (reference sequence). V lost 1 base to trimming and J lost 4 bases, with 10 bases between them. CDR3 length: 14 amino acids.

CDR3 nucleotides: TGTGCCAGTAGTATGGGGGGCGCAGATACGCAGTATTTT. Translation gives CASSMGGADTQYF. The genes are TRBV19 and TRBJ2-3, with D perhaps matching TRBD1 or TRBD2 (6 bases each). The CDR3 spans 13 residues. V lost 3 bases to trimming and J lost 4 bases, with 8 bases between them. Germline V CDR1 and CDR2: LNHDA, SQIVND (reference sequence).

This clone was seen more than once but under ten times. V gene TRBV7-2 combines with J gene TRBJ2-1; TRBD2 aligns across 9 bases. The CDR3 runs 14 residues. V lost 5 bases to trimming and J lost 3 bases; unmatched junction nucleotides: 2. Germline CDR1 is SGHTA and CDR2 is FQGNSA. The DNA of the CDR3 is TGTGCCAGCAGCCGACTAGCGGACTACAATGAGCAGTTCTTC. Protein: CASSRLADYNEQFF.

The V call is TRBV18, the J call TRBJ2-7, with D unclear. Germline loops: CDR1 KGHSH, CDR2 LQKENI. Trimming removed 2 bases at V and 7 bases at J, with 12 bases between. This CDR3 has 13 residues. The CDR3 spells CASSPARLVEQYV. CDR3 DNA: TGTGCCAGCTCACCAGCCAGGCTTGTTGAGCAGTACGTC.

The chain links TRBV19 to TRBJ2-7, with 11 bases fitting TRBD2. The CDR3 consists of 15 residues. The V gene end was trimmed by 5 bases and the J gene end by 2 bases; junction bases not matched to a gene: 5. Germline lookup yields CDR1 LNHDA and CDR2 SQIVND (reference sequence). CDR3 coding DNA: TGTGCCAGTAGTTTCGGGACTAGCGGTCCCTACGAGCAGTACTTC. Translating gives CASSFGTSGPYEQYF.

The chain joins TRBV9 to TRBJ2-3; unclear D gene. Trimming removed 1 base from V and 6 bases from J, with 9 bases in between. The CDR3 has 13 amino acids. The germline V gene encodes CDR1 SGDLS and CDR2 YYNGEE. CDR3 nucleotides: TGTGCCAGCAGCGTAAGGGTCCGGGATACGCAGTATTTT. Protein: CASSVRVRDTQYF.

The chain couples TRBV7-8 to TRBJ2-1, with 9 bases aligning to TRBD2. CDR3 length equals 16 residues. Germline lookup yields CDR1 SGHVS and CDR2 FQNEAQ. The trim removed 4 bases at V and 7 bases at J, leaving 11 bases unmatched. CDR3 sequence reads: CASSSHGSGRSNEQFF. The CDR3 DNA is TGTGCCAGCAGCTCCCACGGTAGCGGGAGATCGAATGAGCAGTTCTTC.

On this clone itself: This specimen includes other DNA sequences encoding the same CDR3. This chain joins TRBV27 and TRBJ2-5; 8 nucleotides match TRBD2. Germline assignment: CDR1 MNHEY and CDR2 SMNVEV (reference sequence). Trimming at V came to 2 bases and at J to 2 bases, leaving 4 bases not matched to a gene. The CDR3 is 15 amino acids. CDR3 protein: CASSLRTSPQETQYF. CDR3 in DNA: TGTGCCAGCAGTTTACGGACTAGCCCTCAAGAGACCCAGTACTTC.

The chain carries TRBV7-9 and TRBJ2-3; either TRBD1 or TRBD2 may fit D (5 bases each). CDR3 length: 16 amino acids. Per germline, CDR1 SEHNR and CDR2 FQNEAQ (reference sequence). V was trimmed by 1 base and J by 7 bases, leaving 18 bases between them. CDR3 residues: CASSLGGQGGRNTQYF. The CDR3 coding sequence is TGTGCCAGCAGCTTAGGAGGGCAGGGTGGTCGGAATACGCAGTATTTT. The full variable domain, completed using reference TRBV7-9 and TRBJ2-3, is DTGVSQNPRHKITKRGQNVTFRCDPISEHNRLYWYRQTLGQGPEFLTYFQNEAQLEKSRLLSDRFSAERPKGSFSTLEIQRTEQGDSAMYLCASSLGGQGGRNTQYFGPGTRLTVL.

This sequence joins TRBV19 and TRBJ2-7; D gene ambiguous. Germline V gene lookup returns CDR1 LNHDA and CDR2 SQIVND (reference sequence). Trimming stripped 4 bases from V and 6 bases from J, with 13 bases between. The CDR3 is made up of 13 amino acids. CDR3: CASSSRSGGEQYF. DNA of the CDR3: TGTGCCAGTAGTAGTAGGAGTGGCGGCGAGCAGTACTTC.

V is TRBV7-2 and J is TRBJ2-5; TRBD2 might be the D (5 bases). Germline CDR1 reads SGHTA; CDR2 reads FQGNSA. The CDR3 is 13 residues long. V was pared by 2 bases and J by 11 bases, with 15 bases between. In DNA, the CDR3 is TGTGCCAGCAGCTTAAAAGAAGGGAGTGGGCAGTACTTC. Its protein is CASSLKEGSGQYF.

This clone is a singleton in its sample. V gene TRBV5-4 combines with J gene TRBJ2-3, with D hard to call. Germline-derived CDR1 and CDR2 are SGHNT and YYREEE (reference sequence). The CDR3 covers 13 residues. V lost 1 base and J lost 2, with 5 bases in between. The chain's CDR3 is CASSLQNTDTQYF. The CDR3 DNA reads TGTGCCAGCAGCTTGCAGAACACAGATACGCAGTATTTT.

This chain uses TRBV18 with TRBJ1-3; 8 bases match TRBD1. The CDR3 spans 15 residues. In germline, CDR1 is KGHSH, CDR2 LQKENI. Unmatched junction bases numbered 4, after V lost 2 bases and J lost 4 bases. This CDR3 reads CASSPWQGAGNTIYF. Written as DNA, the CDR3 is TGTGCCAGCTCACCATGGCAGGGGGCAGGAAACACCATATATTTT. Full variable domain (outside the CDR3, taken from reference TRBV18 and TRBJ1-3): NAGVMQNPRHLVRRRGQEARLRCSPMKGHSHVYWYRQLPEEGLKFMVYLQKENIIDESGMPKERFSAEFPKEGPSILRIQQVVRGDSAAYFCASSPWQGAGNTIYFGEGSWLTVV.

CDR3 sequence (DNA): TGTGCCAGTAGTATCCACACCCAGGGTAGTACATATGAGCAGTTCTTC. It encodes CASSIHTQGSTYEQFF. V is TRBV19 and J is TRBJ2-1; possible D gene TRBD1, 5 bases. From germline, CDR1 is LNHDA and CDR2 SQIVND (reference sequence). This CDR3 comprises 16 residues. V gave up 3 bases and J gave up 8 bases, with 20 bases separating them.

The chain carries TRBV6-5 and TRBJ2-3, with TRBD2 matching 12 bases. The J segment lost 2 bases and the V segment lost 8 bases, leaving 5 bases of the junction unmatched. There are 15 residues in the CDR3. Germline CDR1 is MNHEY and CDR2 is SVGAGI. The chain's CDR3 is CASGSSGRATDTQYF. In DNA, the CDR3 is TGTGCCAGCGGGTCTAGCGGGAGGGCCACAGATACGCAGTATTTT.

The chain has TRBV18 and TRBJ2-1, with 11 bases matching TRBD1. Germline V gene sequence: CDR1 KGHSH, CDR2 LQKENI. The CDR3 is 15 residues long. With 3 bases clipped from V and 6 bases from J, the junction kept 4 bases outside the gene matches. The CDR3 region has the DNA TGTGCCAGCTCACCTACCGGGACAGGGGGCAATGAGCAGTTCTTC. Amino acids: CASSPTGTGGNEQFF.

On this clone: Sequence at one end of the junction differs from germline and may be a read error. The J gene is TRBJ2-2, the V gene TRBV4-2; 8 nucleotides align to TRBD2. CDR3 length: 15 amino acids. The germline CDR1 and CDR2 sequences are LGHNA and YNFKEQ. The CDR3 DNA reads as TGTCCCAGCAGTCTCAGCGGGGGGAACACCGGGGAGCTGTTTTTT. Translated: CPSSLSGGNTGELFF.

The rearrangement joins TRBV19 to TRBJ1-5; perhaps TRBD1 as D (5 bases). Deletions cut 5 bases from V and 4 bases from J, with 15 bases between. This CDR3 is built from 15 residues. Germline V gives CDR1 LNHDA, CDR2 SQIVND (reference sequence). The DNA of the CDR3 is TGTGCCAGTAGTCCCTCTAGACAGCCGAATCAGCCCCAGCATTTT. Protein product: CASSPSRQPNQPQHF. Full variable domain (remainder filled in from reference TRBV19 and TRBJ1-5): DGGITQSPKYLFRKEGQNVTLSCEQNLNHDAMYWYRQDPGQGLRLIYYSQIVNDFQKGDIAEGYSVSREKKESFPLTVTSAQKNPTAFYLCASSPSRQPNQPQHFGDGTRLSIL.

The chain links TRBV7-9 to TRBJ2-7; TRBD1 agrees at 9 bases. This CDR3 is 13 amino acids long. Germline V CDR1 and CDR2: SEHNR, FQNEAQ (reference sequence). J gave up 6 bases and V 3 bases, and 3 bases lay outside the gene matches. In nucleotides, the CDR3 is TGTGCCAGCAGCTTGGACAGGGGTGGCGAGCAGTACTTC. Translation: CASSLDRGGEQYF.

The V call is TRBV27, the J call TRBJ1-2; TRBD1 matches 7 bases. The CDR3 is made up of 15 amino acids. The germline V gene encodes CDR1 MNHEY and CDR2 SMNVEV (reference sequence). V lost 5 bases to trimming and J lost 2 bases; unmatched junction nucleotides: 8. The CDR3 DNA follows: TGTGCCAGCAGTCCGGGGGCGACAGGGAACTATGGCTACACCTTC. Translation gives CASSPGATGNYGYTF.

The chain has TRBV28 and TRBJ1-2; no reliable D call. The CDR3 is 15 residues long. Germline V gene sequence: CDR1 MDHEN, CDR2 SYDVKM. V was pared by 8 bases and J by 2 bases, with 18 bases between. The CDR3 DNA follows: TGTGCCAGCCGCCCTCGCCGACGGGCCAACTATGGCTACACCTTC. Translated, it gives CASRPRRRANYGYTF.

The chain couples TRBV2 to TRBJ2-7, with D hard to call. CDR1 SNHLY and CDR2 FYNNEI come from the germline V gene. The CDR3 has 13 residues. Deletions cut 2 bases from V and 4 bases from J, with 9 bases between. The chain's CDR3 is CASSELVGYEQYF. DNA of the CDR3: TGTGCCAGCAGTGAACTAGTCGGGTACGAGCAGTACTTC. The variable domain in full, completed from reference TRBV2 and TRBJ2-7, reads EPEVTQTPSHQVTQMGQEVILRCVPISNHLYFYWYRQILGQKVEFLVSFYNNEISEKSEIFDDQFSVERPDGSNFTLKIRSTKLEDSAMYFCASSELVGYEQYFGPGTRLTVT.

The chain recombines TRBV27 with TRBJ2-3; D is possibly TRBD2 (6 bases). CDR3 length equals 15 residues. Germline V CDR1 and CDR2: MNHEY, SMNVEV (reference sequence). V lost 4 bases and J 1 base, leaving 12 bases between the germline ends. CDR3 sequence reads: CASSWRESGTDTQYF. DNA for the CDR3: TGTGCCAGCAGTTGGAGGGAGTCAGGCACAGATACGCAGTATTTT.